The clone carrying this T cell receptor beta chain was counted only a few times. Its antigen is not known. The authors reverse transcribed all of the isolated RNA, so sequencing captured expressed TCRB transcripts. The data were produced by immunoSEQ multiplex PCR, yet TCRdb's version contains in-frame clones alone and is incomplete. Of 200,000 to 250,000 clones in the sample, approximately 11% are singletons; the top ten hold approximately 1.4%. Populations obtained by sorting all exceeded 95% purity. This record belongs to a study of beta chain features in type 1 diabetes. Study findings and constraints: The influence of HLA type on TCRB rearrangement stayed undetermined. Since sequencing was performed on cDNA, cells with high TCR expression could be over-represented. Comparison showed that naive, central memory and Treg TCRB repertoires appeared more similar among patients than among healthy donors.

The sequencing input was central memory CD4+ T cells from blood. The TCR was taken from a man aged 18 to 29 in good health.

The chain's CDR3 is CASSVGQLVNTGELFF. The CDR3 DNA reads TGTGCCAGCAGCGTGGGACAGTTGGTGAACACCGGGGAGCTGTTTTTT. The rearrangement joins TRBV5-4 to TRBJ2-2, with 7 bases identical to TRBD1. The V segment lost 4 bases and the J segment 1 base; nucleotides outside the gene matches: 7. The CDR3 covers 16 residues. Germline-derived CDR1 and CDR2 are SGHNT and YYREEE (reference sequence).